This section outlines one T cell receptor beta chain sequence together with its context. Its antigen remains unknown. The CDR3 has 12 amino acids. V lost 8 bases, J lost 4 bases, and 11 bases lay in between. Germline V gene sequence: CDR1 MGHDK, CDR2 SYGVNS. Primers: 60 Vbeta forward and 13 Jbeta reverse. Clones were read by immunoSEQ multiplex PCR, and TCRdb kept only the in-frame ones, dropping some. The sample shows just over 85,000 clones, roughly 70% of them seen only once. This sample stems from a study of cytomegalovirus exposure and HLA in healthy donors. On the study more broadly: Earlier work reported 117 million unique TCR beta sequences from about 170 million T cells.

Study-wide results and limits: Donor immune exposure was known only as CMV serostatus. From TCR beta sequences, most subjects' HLA-A and HLA-B alleles were reportedly predicted accurately. The study put 160 or so TCR beta chains on its list as cytomegalovirus-associated.

The receptor comes from a man between 40 and 49 years old in good health and CMV-seronegative. Input material: PBMCs. V gene TRBV25-1 combines with J gene TRBJ1-2; D unclear. The CDR3 protein is CASGSAGYGYTF. Here the CDR3 DNA reads TGTGCCAGCGGGTCGGCGGGCTATGGCTACACCTTC.